This TCR beta chain was observed in a study of shared clonotypes between healthy human individuals. General observations from the study: Sequencing depth was predicted to influence how clonotypes are shared among donors.

Germline V lookup: CDR1 MDHEN, CDR2 SYDVKM. The trim removed 1 base at V and 0 bases at J, leaving 6 bases unmatched. The CDR3 is made up of 18 amino acids. Per sorted-subset replicate PCR, input was approximately 200 ng DNA, representing 30,000 to 35,000 T cell genomes. Data came from immunoSEQ multiplex PCR; TCRdb stores just in-frame clones and leaves some out. The profile covers 650,000 to 750,000 clones, with roughly 78% appearing a single time and 1.8% taken by the ten largest. CD4+ cell separation produced CD45RA+ naive and CD45RA-negative memory subsets. Worth noting for this clone: Its cognate antigen is unknown.

The receptor's source is a woman in her thirties in good health. The source material was memory CD4+ T cells sorted from blood. Subset denoted: CD45RA-negative fraction. The chain recombines TRBV28 with TRBJ1-1, with TRBD1 identical over 12 bases. The CDR3 DNA reads TGTGCCAGCAGTTTATCCCCCGGGACAGGGGGCCTGAACACTGAAGCTTTCTTT. This translates into CASSLSPGTGGLNTEAFF.